The 29 T cell receptor beta chains presented below share a single source sample, sequenced in a study of sequential checkpoint blockade in melanoma. The assay was immunoSEQ multiplex PCR, and TCRdb's table has in-frame clones only and misses some. The data hold a few thousand clones, with approximately 18% observed a single time. Treatment indicated: randomized to nivolumab then ipilimumab (arm A) or the reverse (arm B). The specimen was tumor tissue (inferred from file names), collected from a patient given nivolumab and ipilimumab in sequence. The receptors come from a human donor with melanoma.

This chain links TRBV11-3 with TRBJ1-4; 7 bases align to TRBD1. This CDR3 has 15 residues. V was pared by 1 base and J by 7 bases, with 6 bases of the junction left unmatched. From germline, CDR1 is SGHNT and CDR2 YENEEA. In nucleotides, the CDR3 is TGTGCCAGCAGCTTAGGGACAGGAGCTACTGAAAAACTGTTTTTT. Its translation is CASSLGTGATEKLFF.

This clone turned up a few times. The J gene is TRBJ1-3, the V gene TRBV1. TRBV1 is assigned pseudogene status. This CDR3 spans 13 amino acids. The CDR3 sequence is CASSQVVGNTIYF. The CDR3 DNA follows: TGCGCCAGCAGCCAAGTTGTCGGAAACACCATATATTTT.

The CDR3: CASSSLGGGLYEQYF. The CDR3 DNA follows: TGTGCCAGCAGCTCCCTGGGAGGGGGGCTATACGAGCAGTACTTC. The chain recombines TRBV6-8 with TRBJ2-7, with D tentatively TRBD2 (7 bases). The V and J ends lost 6 bases and 4 bases respectively, with 19 bases between them. Looked up from germline, CDR1 is MNHGY and CDR2 is SAAAGT. The CDR3 has 15 residues.

This rearrangement joins TRBV30 to TRBJ2-6; no firm D call. Between the trimmed V and J ends, which lost 1 base and 4 bases, there was a span of 20 bases. CDR1 GTSNPN and CDR2 SVGIG come from the germline V gene (reference sequence). The CDR3 length is 18 residues. The CDR3 loop reads CAWSGEDVYFLGANVLTF. The CDR3 DNA is TGTGCCTGGAGTGGTGAGGACGTGTATTTTCTGGGGGCCAACGTCCTGACTTTC. The variable domain in full, with the rest retrieved from reference TRBV30 and TRBJ2-6, is SQTIHQWPATLVQPVGSPLSLECTVEGTSNPNLYWYRQAAGRGLQLLFYSVGIGQISSEVPQNLSASRPQDRQFILSSKKLLLSDSGFYLCAWSGEDVYFLGANVLTFGAGSRLTVL.

The sample holds a few counts of this clone. This sequence joins TRBV6-8 and TRBJ2-7, with D possibly matching TRBD2 (6 bases). There are 17 residues in the CDR3. Looked up from germline, CDR1 is MNHGY and CDR2 is SAAAGT. Trimming removed 2 bases at V and 3 bases at J, with 20 bases between. The CDR3 here is CASSYRPTSPIHYEQYF. CDR3 sequence (DNA): TGTGCCAGCAGTTACCGGCCGACTAGTCCAATTCACTACGAGCAGTACTTC.

This clone was seen more than once but under ten times. This chain links TRBV11-3 with TRBJ2-7, with 12 bases aligning to TRBD2. J lost 3 bases, V lost 5 bases, and 5 bases had no gene match. The germline V gene has CDR1 SGHNT and CDR2 YENEEA. This CDR3 contains 15 residues. The DNA of the CDR3 is TGTGCCAGCAGCGGCACTAGCGGGGGGATCTACGAGCAGTACTTC. This sequence encodes CASSGTSGGIYEQYF.

This clone was observed a few times. The chain recombines TRBV28 with TRBJ2-2; D may be TRBD1 (5 bases). The CDR3 totals 15 residues. Trimming removed 3 bases from V and 4 bases from J, with 12 bases in between. CDR1 MDHEN and CDR2 SYDVKM come from the germline V gene. The CDR3 nucleotides are TGTGCCAGCAGTTTTGATGACAGTGTCACCGGGGAGCTGTTTTTT. Its protein is CASSFDDSVTGELFF.

The V call is TRBV6-8, the J call TRBJ2-3; TRBD2 matches at 11 bases. The junction had 3 bases not matched to a gene; V was cut back by 5 bases and J by 5 bases. Germline values: CDR1 MNHGY, CDR2 SAAAGT. The CDR3 covers 14 residues. The CDR3 DNA reads TGTGCCAGCAGTGTACTAGCGGGGGAAGATACGCAGTATTTT. Encoded protein: CASSVLAGEDTQYF.

This clone was detected ten times or more. This chain links TRBV11-3 with TRBJ2-7; 9 bases line up with TRBD2. The CDR3 has 15 amino acids. V shed 5 bases and J 4 bases; nucleotides not matched to a gene: 9. Germline CDR1 and CDR2: SGHNT and YENEEA. The CDR3 coding sequence is TGTGCCAGCAGCCCGAGGGGCGGGGGGGCTTACGAGCAGTACTTC. Encoded protein: CASSPRGGGAYEQYF. The entire variable domain, with the rest obtained from reference TRBV11-3 and TRBJ2-7, is as follows: EAGVVQSPRYKIIEKKQPVAFWCNPISGHNTLYWYLQNLGQGPELLIRYENEEAVDDSQLPKDRFSAERLKGVDSTLKIQPAELGDSAVYLCASSPRGGGAYEQYFGPGTRLTVT.

This clone came up a few times. The chain combines TRBV6-8 with TRBJ2-5; D remains unclear. Germline loops: CDR1 MNHGY, CDR2 SAAAGT. The CDR3 contains 13 residues. Trimming cost V 3 bases and J 4 bases, with 9 bases left between them. The CDR3: CASSYRESETQYF. DNA for the CDR3: TGTGCCAGCAGTTATAGGGAATCAGAGACCCAGTACTTC.

The rearrangement uses TRBV28 and TRBJ2-1; D possibly matches TRBD1 or TRBD2 (5 bases each). The V end was cut by 4 bases, the J end by 6 bases, with 10 bases between. The CDR3 is 13 amino acids. Germline CDR1 MDHEN, CDR2 SYDVKM. The CDR3 sequence is CASSSFGANEQFF. The CDR3 DNA is TGTGCCAGCAGTTCGTTCGGGGCCAATGAGCAGTTCTTC.

This clone was found a few times. The V call is TRBV30, the J call TRBJ1-1, with D unclear. The CDR3 runs 11 residues. Trimming shortened V by 2 bases and J by 7 bases, and 8 bases separated the two germline ends. From germline, CDR1 is GTSNPN and CDR2 SVGIG (reference sequence). In DNA, the CDR3 is TGTGCCTGGAGTTTACAGCGTGAAGCTTTCTTT. This translates into CAWSLQREAFF.

This clone was counted many times. This chain connects TRBV4-1 to TRBJ2-3, with TRBD1 matching over 11 bases. The CDR3 spans 14 residues. V lost 6 bases to trimming and J lost 4 bases; unmatched junction nucleotides: 3. Per the germline V gene, CDR1 is MGHRA and CDR2 is YSYEKL. This CDR3 reads CASRRDRGADTQYF. The CDR3 DNA reads TGCGCCAGCAGGCGGGACAGGGGGGCAGATACGCAGTATTTT.

This clone came up many times. The gene calls are TRBV11-3 and TRBJ2-1, with 13 bases that match TRBD2. CDR3 length: 18 amino acids. Germline CDR1 and CDR2: SGHNT and YENEEA. Unmatched junction bases numbered 5, after V lost 3 bases and J lost 0 bases. The CDR3 DNA is TGTGCCAGCAGCTTGGGACTAGCGGGGAGAAGCTCCTACAATGAGCAGTTCTTC. Protein product: CASSLGLAGRSSYNEQFF. Supplemented by reference TRBV11-3 and TRBJ2-1, the full variable domain reads EAGVVQSPRYKIIEKKQPVAFWCNPISGHNTLYWYLQNLGQGPELLIRYENEEAVDDSQLPKDRFSAERLKGVDSTLKIQPAELGDSAVYLCASSLGLAGRSSYNEQFFGPGTRLTVL.

The J gene is TRBJ1-2, the V gene TRBV28; no clear D gene. Germline V gives CDR1 MDHEN, CDR2 SYDVKM. The CDR3 is 13 amino acids. V lost 7 bases to trimming and J lost 2 bases, with 11 bases between them. CDR3 coding DNA: TGTGCCAGCAATGCAGCCGGGAACTATGGCTACACCTTC. Encoded protein: CASNAAGNYGYTF.

This clone was picked up many times. CDR3 DNA sequence: TGTGCCAGCAGCGCCAGCGGTGTAACCTACGAGCAGTACTTC. As protein: CASSASGVTYEQYF. This chain joins TRBV11-3 and TRBJ2-7; maybe TRBD2 (5 bases). Trimming removed 5 bases at V and 2 bases at J, with 13 bases between. CDR1 SGHNT and CDR2 YENEEA come from the germline V gene. This CDR3 comprises 14 residues.

V and J are TRBV15 and TRBJ2-7; a possible D gene is TRBD2 (7 bases). CDR3 size: 15 residues. V shed 5 bases and J shed 3 bases, with 17 bases lying between them. Germline values: CDR1 LNHNV, CDR2 YYDKDF (reference sequence). CDR3 protein: CATSPRGGGVYEQYF. For the CDR3, the DNA is TGTGCCACCAGCCCGCGAGGAGGGGGGGTCTACGAGCAGTACTTC.

The gene calls are TRBV6-8 and TRBJ1-3; possibly TRBD1 for D (5 bases). CDR1 and CDR2 from the germline V gene are MNHGY and SAAAGT. V shed 4 bases and J shed 0 bases, with 7 bases lying between them. This CDR3 region has 14 residues. For the CDR3, the DNA is TGTGCCAGCAGTTGGGGGAGCTCTGGAAACACCATATATTTT. It yields the protein CASSWGSSGNTIYF.

Ten or more counts support this clone. The chain couples TRBV11-3 to TRBJ1-3; D not certain. The CDR3 sequence is 15 residues long. V lost 0 bases, J lost 1 base, and 7 bases lay in between. Germline V gives CDR1 SGHNT, CDR2 YENEEA. The CDR3 DNA reads TGTGCCAGCAGCTTAGAGGGGTATTCTGGAAACACCATATATTTT. Translation gives CASSLEGYSGNTIYF.

This sequence joins TRBV6-8 and TRBJ2-7; TRBD2 agrees at 7 bases. V shed 6 bases, J shed 3 bases, and the junction held 14 bases outside the gene matches. CDR1 is MNHGY and CDR2 is SAAAGT in the germline V gene. The CDR3 loop spans 16 amino acids. The CDR3, as DNA: TGTGCCAGCAGAGACACCGGGACTATCAACCTCTACGAGCAGTACTTC. As protein: CASRDTGTINLYEQYF.

CDR3 protein: CANLARVAGNTIYF. The DNA of the CDR3 is TGTGCCAACTTGGCGAGGGTGGCTGGAAACACCATATATTTT. V gene TRBV12-5 combines with J gene TRBJ1-3; D gene uncertain. The CDR3 contains 14 residues. CDR1 and CDR2 from the germline V gene are LGHNT and FRNRAP. The whole variable domain, remainder taken from reference TRBV12-5 and TRBJ1-3, is DARVTQTPRHKVTEMGQEVTMRCQPILGHNTVFWYRQTMMQGLELLAYFRNRAPLDDSGMPKDRFSAEMPDATLATLKIQPSEPRDSAVYFCANLARVAGNTIYFGEGSWLTVV.

This rearrangement joins TRBV5-1 to TRBJ1-1; a weak D match, TRBD1 (6 bases). The CDR3 has 14 amino acids. CDR1 is SGHRS and CDR2 is YFSETQ in the germline V gene. V was clipped by 0 bases and J by 1 base, with 7 bases between them. DNA for the CDR3: TGCGCCAGCAGCTTGGCAGGGGCGAACACTGAAGCTTTCTTT. Amino acid sequence: CASSLAGANTEAFF.

The V and J genes are TRBV28 and TRBJ1-1, with D hard to call. Germline V gene lookup returns CDR1 MDHEN and CDR2 SYDVKM. Trimming took off 5 bases at V and 6 bases at J, with 13 bases between the two ends. This CDR3 is 13 amino acids long. The CDR3 DNA reads as TGTGCCAGCAGTCCCTCTGTCGGAGCTGAAGCTTTCTTT. It translates to CASSPSVGAEAFF.

V usage is TRBV6-7 and J usage is TRBJ1-1; D gene ambiguous. TRBV6-7 is marked as an open reading frame, function uncertain. The CDR3 consists of 11 residues. V was shortened by 7 bases and J by 7 bases, with 10 bases between the two germline ends. In DNA form, the CDR3 reads TGTGCCAGCACCTTTAAGCTTGAAGCTTTCTTT. The encoded protein is CASTFKLEAFF.

This clone was found a few times. The V call is TRBV7-6, the J call TRBJ2-3; 8 bases are a match to TRBD1. Germline loops: CDR1 SGHVS, CDR2 FNYEAQ. The CDR3 is 20 amino acids. V trimming: 5 bases; J trimming: 3 bases; junction bases outside the gene matches: 22. The CDR3 DNA reads as TGTGCCAGCAGCCGACACCGGGGCAGGGGGCGCGGGGTTCAAACAGATACGCAGTATTTT. It codes for CASSRHRGRGRGVQTDTQYF.

The rearrangement joins TRBV19 to TRBJ1-2; the match to TRBD1 covers 9 bases. Germline assignment: CDR1 LNHDA and CDR2 SQIVND (reference sequence). The CDR3 sequence is 12 residues long. After removal of 9 bases from V and 5 bases from J, the junction contained 4 bases not matched to a gene. For the CDR3, the DNA is TGTGCCAGCTCGGACAGGGGTTATGGCTACACCTTC. Its translation: CASSDRGYGYTF.

V is TRBV6-8 and J is TRBJ2-5, with a tentative D call TRBD2 (8 bases). The CDR3 is 16 amino acids. Germline V gene data show CDR1 as MNHGY and CDR2 as SAAAGT. The V and J ends lost 0 bases and 1 base respectively, with 12 bases between them. In DNA, the CDR3 is TGTGCCAGCAGTTACTCGACAGGGACTAGCCAAGAGACCCAGTACTTC. Translation gives CASSYSTGTSQETQYF.

This clone is deemed medium-sized. V is TRBV25-1 and J is TRBJ1-2; D is undetermined. The germline gives CDR1 MGHDK, CDR2 SYGVNS. The CDR3 is 13 amino acids. V was shortened by 5 bases and J by 0 bases, with 7 bases between the two germline ends. The CDR3 loop is CASSPGTNYGYTF. CDR3 in DNA: TGTGCCAGCAGTCCGGGGACTAACTATGGCTACACCTTC.

This clone showed up just a few times. The chain is built from TRBV18 and TRBJ2-6; D remains ambiguous. The CDR3 loop spans 16 amino acids. Germline V lookup: CDR1 KGHSH, CDR2 LQKENI. V was cut by 1 base and J by 0 bases, with 7 bases left in between. The CDR3 bases are TGTGCCAGCTCACCACTCCTGAGCTCTGGGGCCAACGTCCTGACTTTC. As protein: CASSPLLSSGANVLTF.